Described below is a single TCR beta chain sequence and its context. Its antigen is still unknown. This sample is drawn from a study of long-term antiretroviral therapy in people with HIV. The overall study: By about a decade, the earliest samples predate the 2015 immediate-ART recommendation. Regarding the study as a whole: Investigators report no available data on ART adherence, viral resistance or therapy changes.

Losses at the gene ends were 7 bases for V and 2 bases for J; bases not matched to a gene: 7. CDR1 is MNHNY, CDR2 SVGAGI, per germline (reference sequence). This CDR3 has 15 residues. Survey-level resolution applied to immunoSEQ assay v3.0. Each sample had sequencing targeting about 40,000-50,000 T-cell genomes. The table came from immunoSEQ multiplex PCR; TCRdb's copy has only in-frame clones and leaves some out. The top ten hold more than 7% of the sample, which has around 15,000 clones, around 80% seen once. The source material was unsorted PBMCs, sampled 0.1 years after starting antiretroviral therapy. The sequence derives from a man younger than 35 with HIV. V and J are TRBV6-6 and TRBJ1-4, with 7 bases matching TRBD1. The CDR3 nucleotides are TGTGCCAGCACCACCGACAGGGCGACTAATGAAAAACTGTTTTTT. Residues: CASTTDRATNEKLFF.